The 19 T cell receptor beta chains in this list originate from one sample, sequenced in a study of blood T cells in healthy people across ages. Sample-barcoded 5' priming and a J-beta primer mix drove a second PCR of about 6 to 12 cycles. Each CDR3 protein gets one entry after TCRdb re-called the 5' RACE reads with MiXCR. The sample contains about 640,000 distinct CDR3 sequences, roughly 50% of which appear only once. Material: blood. The receptor set was obtained from a man in his fifties or sixties in good health.

This clonotype has only a few counts. The rearrangement uses TRBV10-3 and TRBJ1-2; D is ambiguous. The V gene lost 2 bases and the J gene lost 4 bases, with 5 bases spanning the gap. This CDR3 is 12 amino acids long. Germline lookup yields CDR1 ENHRY and CDR2 SYGVKD. The CDR3 DNA is TGTGCCATCAGTGAGGCGGTCTATGGCTACACCTTC. This encodes CAISEAVYGYTF.

The rearrangement uses TRBV7-2 and TRBJ2-4; TRBD1 matches 9 bases. The J call may be incorrect, as the DNA end agrees better with TRBJ2-7. The CDR3 runs to 17 residues. The germline gives CDR1 SGHTA, CDR2 FQGNSA. The CDR3 DNA sequence: TGTGCCAGCAGTTTACGTTACGGGACAGGGAATGCCTACGAGCAGTACTTC. As protein: CASSLRYGTGNAYEQYF.

This chain joins TRBV6-5 and TRBJ2-7; D is perhaps TRBD2 (6 bases). CDR3 length equals 17 residues. Germline loops: CDR1 MNHEY, CDR2 SVGAGI. V shed 0 bases and J shed 1 base, with 16 bases lying between them. The CDR3 is CASSYSGVEGDSYEQYF. In DNA form, the CDR3 reads TGTGCCAGCAGTTACTCCGGGGTGGAGGGTGATTCCTACGAGCAGTACTTC.

This clonotype was counted once. The chain combines TRBV29-1 with TRBJ2-5, with D possibly matching TRBD1 (6 bases). The J call may be in error: the DNA end matches TRBJ2-7 better. The CDR3 is 10 amino acids. CDR1 SQVTM and CDR2 ANQGSEA come from the germline V gene. The CDR3 sequence: CSAGTLEQYF. DNA of the CDR3: TGCAGCGCTGGGACACTCGAGCAGTACTTC.

The chain combines TRBV2 with TRBJ2-5; 9 nucleotides match TRBD2. V lost 3 bases to trimming and J lost 2 bases; unmatched junction nucleotides: 4. The germline V gene encodes CDR1 SNHLY and CDR2 FYNNEI. The CDR3 extends over 15 amino acids. The CDR3 sequence is CASSELAGDQETQYF. In DNA, the CDR3 is TGTGCCAGCAGTGAGTTAGCGGGGGATCAAGAGACCCAGTACTTC. Full variable domain (rest looked up from reference TRBV2 and TRBJ2-5): EPEVTQTPSHQVTQMGQEVILRCVPISNHLYFYWYRQILGQKVEFLVSFYNNEISEKSEIFDDQFSVERPDGSNFTLKIRSTKLEDSAMYFCASSELAGDQETQYFGPGTRLLVL.

The chain employs TRBV29-1 and TRBJ1-2, with 8 bases matching TRBD1. The CDR3 loop spans 14 amino acids. Germline-derived CDR1 and CDR2 are SQVTM and ANQGSEA. V was pared by 0 bases and J by 2 bases, with 2 bases of the junction left unmatched. CDR3 residues: CSVEDRGQNYGYTF. The CDR3 DNA reads as TGCAGCGTTGAAGACAGGGGGCAAAACTATGGCTACACCTTC.

This clonotype showed up just a few times. This rearrangement joins TRBV4-1 to TRBJ2-5, with 9 bases identical to TRBD2. Germline CDR1 reads MGHRA; CDR2 reads YSYEKL. V was pared by 4 bases and J by 7 bases, with 7 bases of the junction left unmatched. CDR3 length: 14 amino acids. In nucleotides, the CDR3 is TGCGCCAGCAGCCGATCTAGCGGGGTGGGGACCCAGTACTTC. Translated, it gives CASSRSSGVGTQYF.

The chain recombines TRBV7-9 with TRBJ1-1; D remains unclear. Germline V gene lookup returns CDR1 SEHNR and CDR2 FQNEAQ (reference sequence). V lost 1 base and J lost 6, with 15 bases in between. The CDR3 length is 15 residues. The CDR3 here is CASSLGAFRRPEAFF. The CDR3 DNA follows: TGTGCCAGCAGCTTAGGAGCGTTTCGCCGACCTGAAGCTTTCTTT.

J is TRBJ1-1 and V is TRBV4-2; TRBD1 is a possible D gene (6 bases). CDR3 length: 15 amino acids. The germline gives CDR1 LGHNA, CDR2 YNFKEQ. Trimming cost V 4 bases and J 4 bases, with 16 bases left between them. The CDR3 loop is CASSPRQEVRTEAFF. The DNA for the CDR3 is TGTGCCAGCAGCCCTAGACAGGAGGTGCGCACTGAAGCTTTCTTT.

This clonotype came up a few times. This chain connects TRBV5-6 to TRBJ2-3; TRBD1 aligns across 9 bases. The CDR3 runs 15 residues. The germline gives CDR1 SGHDT, CDR2 YYEEEE. Trimming removed 3 bases from V and 0 bases from J; junction bases left unmatched: 2. CDR3 protein: CASSWGTGSTDTQYF. CDR3 coding DNA: TGTGCCAGCAGCTGGGGGACAGGGAGCACAGATACGCAGTATTTT.

V and J are TRBV3-1 and TRBJ1-1; D gene unclear. CDR1 and CDR2 from the germline V gene are LGHDT and YNNKEL (reference sequence). CDR3 size: 12 residues. V lost 4 bases and J 7 bases, leaving 10 bases between the germline ends. This CDR3 reads CASSPTADEAFF. The CDR3 nucleotides are TGTGCCAGCAGCCCCACGGCGGATGAAGCTTTCTTT.

This chain uses TRBV4-2 with TRBJ2-1; D may be TRBD1 (5 bases). The germline V gene encodes CDR1 LGHNA and CDR2 YNFKEQ. There are 15 residues in the CDR3. V lost 8 bases, J lost 2 bases, and 16 bases lay in between. The CDR3: CASSGRLGPYNEQFF. CDR3 sequence (DNA): TGTGCCAGCTCAGGGCGACTCGGGCCCTACAATGAGCAGTTCTTC.

V gene TRBV20-1 combines with J gene TRBJ1-5, with D possibly matching TRBD1 (5 bases). The CDR3 has 17 residues. Trimming stripped 5 bases from V and 2 bases from J, with 22 bases between. Germline CDR1 and CDR2: DFQATT and SNEGSKA (reference sequence). CDR3 coding DNA: TGCAGTGCTGAGGCAATCGGGGGGATCCGGGGCAATCAGCCCCAGCATTTT. Its translation is CSAEAIGGIRGNQPQHF.

This clonotype was counted a single time. The gene calls are TRBV3-1 and TRBJ2-3; D possibly corresponds to TRBD2 (5 bases). The CDR3 spans 17 residues. CDR1 and CDR2 (germline): LGHDT, YNNKEL (reference sequence). Trimming removed 1 base at V and 2 bases at J, with 16 bases between. The CDR3 region is CASSQAPRGRDTDTQYF. The CDR3 DNA follows: TGTGCCAGCAGCCAAGCGCCTCGGGGTAGGGACACAGATACGCAGTATTTT.

About this clonotype itself: With a much larger clone just one base away, this may be a read error. The CDR3 loop is CASSFGLAGGTDTQYF. Here the CDR3 DNA reads TGTGCCAGCAGCTTCGGACTAGCGGGGGGCACAGATACGCAGTATTTT. This rearrangement joins TRBV7-2 to TRBJ2-3; 13 nucleotides line up with TRBD2. The ends lost 3 bases at V and 1 base at J; junction bases unmatched: 1. Germline assignment: CDR1 SGHTA and CDR2 FQGNSA. The CDR3 consists of 16 residues.

The chain recombines TRBV18 with TRBJ2-7; D is perhaps TRBD1 (5 bases). The CDR3 is 15 residues long. V was clipped by 1 base and J by 2 bases, with 12 bases between them. From germline, CDR1 is KGHSH and CDR2 LQKENI. The CDR3 nucleotides are TGTGCCAGCTCACCACTAGGACACGGACCCTACGAGCAGTACTTC. This encodes CASSPLGHGPYEQYF.

This chain links TRBV7-9 with TRBJ1-1; D is uncertain. Germline V gene lookup returns CDR1 SEHNR and CDR2 FQNEAQ (reference sequence). The CDR3 is 14 residues long. V dropped 4 bases and J dropped 0 bases, with 9 bases sitting between them. The CDR3 DNA follows: TGTGCCAGCAGCTCCGGGATATTGAACACTGAAGCTTTCTTT. Protein: CASSSGILNTEAFF.

This clonotype was picked up a small number of times. The chain joins TRBV2 to TRBJ2-4; 7 bases are a match to TRBD1. V trimming: 1 base; J trimming: 9 bases; junction bases outside the gene matches: 3. Germline V gene lookup returns CDR1 SNHLY and CDR2 FYNNEI. The CDR3 extends over 13 amino acids. CDR3 sequence reads: CASSEGTGGIQYF. For the CDR3, the DNA is TGTGCCAGCAGTGAAGGGACAGGCGGCATTCAGTACTTC. Full variable domain (outside the CDR3, taken from reference TRBV2 and TRBJ2-4): EPEVTQTPSHQVTQMGQEVILRCVPISNHLYFYWYRQILGQKVEFLVSFYNNEISEKSEIFDDQFSVERPDGSNFTLKIRSTKLEDSAMYFCASSEGTGGIQYFGAGTRLSVL.

J is TRBJ2-1 and V is TRBV10-3; 9 bases are shared with TRBD1. V was pared by 5 bases and J by 10 bases, with 6 bases of the junction left unmatched. The CDR3 has 13 residues. The germline V gene has CDR1 ENHRY and CDR2 SYGVKD. The CDR3 nucleotides read TGTGCCATCAGTCCGGGACAGGGCCAGGAGCAGTTCTTC. It codes for CAISPGQGQEQFF.